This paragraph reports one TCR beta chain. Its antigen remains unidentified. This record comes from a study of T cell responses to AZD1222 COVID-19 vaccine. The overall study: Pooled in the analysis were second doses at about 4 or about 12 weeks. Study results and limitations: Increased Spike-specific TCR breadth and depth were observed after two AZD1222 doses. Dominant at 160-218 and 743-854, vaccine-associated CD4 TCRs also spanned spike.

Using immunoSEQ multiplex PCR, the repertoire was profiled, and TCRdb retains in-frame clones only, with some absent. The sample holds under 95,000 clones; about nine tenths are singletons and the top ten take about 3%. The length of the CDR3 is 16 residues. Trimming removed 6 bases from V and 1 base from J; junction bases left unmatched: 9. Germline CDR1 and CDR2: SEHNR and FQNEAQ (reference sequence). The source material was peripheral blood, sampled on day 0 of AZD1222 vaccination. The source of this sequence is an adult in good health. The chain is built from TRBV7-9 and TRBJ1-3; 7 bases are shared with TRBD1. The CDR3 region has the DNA TGTGCCAGCAGACAAGGGGGCTCTCTGTCTGGAAACACCATATATTTT. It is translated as CASRQGGSLSGNTIYF.